The 22 T cell receptor beta chains listed next were all sequenced from one sample in a study of blood T cell repertoires in COVID-19. Sequenced by immunoSEQ multiplex PCR; TCRdb stores in-frame clones only, minus some. The sample has just over 95,000 clones, about nine tenths seen once; the top ten hold roughly 5%. Sequencing used peripheral blood. The origin of the receptors is a middle-aged man with acute or convalescent COVID-19.

The chain employs TRBV2 and TRBJ1-1; weak D call: TRBD1 (5 bases). This CDR3 has 13 amino acids. The germline V and J ends were trimmed by 6 bases and 2 bases, with 10 bases remaining between them. Germline V gene data show CDR1 as SNHLY and CDR2 as FYNNEI. CDR3 residues: CASRRDVNTEAFF. The CDR3, as DNA: TGTGCCAGCAGGCGGGACGTTAACACTGAAGCTTTCTTT.

J is TRBJ2-7 and V is TRBV3-1 (or the pseudogene TRBV3-2); 8 bases are a match to TRBD2. This CDR3 region has 14 residues. Losses at the gene ends were 6 bases for V and 1 base for J; bases not matched to a gene: 5. Per germline, CDR1 LGHDT and CDR2 YNNKEL (reference sequence). CDR3 sequence: CASSKAGESYEQYF. The CDR3 nucleotides read TGTGCCAGCAGTAAAGCGGGAGAGTCCTACGAGCAGTACTTC.

The rearrangement links TRBV7-2 to TRBJ2-1; 8 nucleotides align to TRBD2. Per germline, CDR1 SGHTA and CDR2 FQGNSA. This CDR3 is built from 14 residues. Germline trimming cut 3 bases from V and 7 bases from J; bases unmatched to any gene: 5. This chain's CDR3 is CASSLASGHNEQFF. CDR3 nucleotide sequence: TGTGCCAGCAGCTTGGCTAGCGGGCATAATGAGCAGTTCTTC.

The chain joins TRBV27 to TRBJ2-1; 9 nucleotides agree with TRBD2. Germline V gives CDR1 MNHEY, CDR2 SMNVEV (reference sequence). The CDR3 length is 14 residues. The V and J ends lost 11 bases and 4 bases, in that order; junction bases with no gene match: 9. CDR3 residues: CAGGAGGPYNEQFF. The CDR3 region has the DNA TGTGCCGGGGGTGCGGGAGGGCCGTACAATGAGCAGTTCTTC.

V usage is TRBV7-2 and J usage is TRBJ2-3; D is ambiguous. CDR3 length: 14 residues. Germline CDR1 is SGHTA and CDR2 is FQGNSA. The ends were cut back, 5 bases at V and 3 bases at J, with 12 bases in the middle. The CDR3 nucleotides read TGTGCCAGCAGCCATTCCTCGGAGACAGATACGCAGTATTTT. Residues: CASSHSSETDTQYF.

This clone was counted a few times. The chain joins TRBV27 to TRBJ2-1; 11 bases match TRBD2. Germline CDR1 is MNHEY and CDR2 is SMNVEV (reference sequence). This CDR3 region has 15 residues. V trimming: 10 bases; J trimming: 0 bases; junction bases outside the gene matches: 5. The CDR3 DNA sequence: TGTGCCACCATGACTAGCGGGGCCTCCTACAATGAGCAGTTCTTC. Its protein product is CATMTSGASYNEQFF.

This clone was seen a single time. The chain is built from TRBV29-1 and TRBJ2-1; 8 positions agree with TRBD1. V shed 7 bases and J 2 bases; nucleotides not matched to a gene: 13. Germline CDR1 SQVTM, CDR2 ANQGSEA. The CDR3 length is 16 residues. CDR3 amino acids: CSGAGTGWDPYNEQFF. CDR3 coding DNA: TGCAGCGGCGCTGGGACAGGATGGGACCCCTACAATGAGCAGTTCTTC.

The chain links TRBV25-1 to TRBJ1-2, with TRBD1 matching over 8 bases. Germline V gene lookup returns CDR1 MGHDK and CDR2 SYGVNS. The length of the CDR3 is 15 residues. V lost 4 bases and J lost 6; bases outside the gene matches: 10. The CDR3 DNA is TGTGCCAGCAGTGCACCGGGACAGGCATTCCATGGCTACACCTTC. Its translation: CASSAPGQAFHGYTF.

The chain links TRBV7-8 to TRBJ1-4; 7 bases fit TRBD1. V lost 1 base to trimming and J lost 8 bases; unmatched junction nucleotides: 4. This CDR3 contains 14 residues. Per the germline V gene, CDR1 is SGHVS and CDR2 is FQNEAQ. CDR3 in amino acids: CASSLDSRGEKLFF. The CDR3 nucleotides read TGTGCCAGCAGCTTAGACTCCAGGGGGGAAAAACTGTTTTTT. Full variable domain (missing parts from reference TRBV7-8 and TRBJ1-4): GAGVSQSPRYKVAKRGQDVALRCDPISGHVSLFWYQQALGQGPEFLTYFQNEAQLDKSGLPSDRFFAERPEGSVSTLKIQRTQQEDSAVYLCASSLDSRGEKLFFGSGTQLSVL.

The rearrangement uses TRBV30 and TRBJ2-7, with 7 bases identical to TRBD1. Germline lookup yields CDR1 GTSNPN and CDR2 SVGIG (reference sequence). The CDR3 spans 15 residues. V shed 2 bases and J 0 bases; nucleotides not matched to a gene: 7. The CDR3 reads CAWSNGAGGSYEQYF. In DNA form, the CDR3 reads TGTGCCTGGAGTAACGGAGCAGGGGGCTCCTACGAGCAGTACTTC. Full variable domain (missing parts from reference TRBV30 and TRBJ2-7): SQTIHQWPATLVQPVGSPLSLECTVEGTSNPNLYWYRQAAGRGLQLLFYSVGIGQISSEVPQNLSASRPQDRQFILSSKKLLLSDSGFYLCAWSNGAGGSYEQYFGPGTRLTVT.

The J gene is TRBJ1-2, the V gene TRBV19; D may be TRBD1 (5 bases). Trimming took 3 bases from V and 0 from J, leaving 11 bases between them. The CDR3 is 15 amino acids. Germline CDR1 is LNHDA and CDR2 is SQIVND (reference sequence). The CDR3 sequence is CASSMPTGTNYGYTF. CDR3 DNA sequence: TGTGCCAGTAGTATGCCCACAGGAACTAACTATGGCTACACCTTC.

The rearrangement links TRBV5-6 to TRBJ2-1; TRBD1 is a possible D gene (7 bases). The germline V gene encodes CDR1 SGHDT and CDR2 YYEEEE. The V end was cut by 4 bases, the J end by 1 base, with 9 bases between. The CDR3 contains 14 residues. The CDR3 bases are TGTGCCAGCAGCGCGGGACAGTCCTACAATGAGCAGTTCTTC. It translates to CASSAGQSYNEQFF.

The chain employs TRBV9 and TRBJ2-3; 10 nucleotides match TRBD2. This CDR3 has 19 amino acids. The ends lost 4 bases at V and 0 bases at J; junction bases unmatched: 14. The germline V gene encodes CDR1 SGDLS and CDR2 YYNGEE. As DNA, the CDR3 is TGTGCCAGCAGCCGAGATCCCCGACTAGCGGGCACGAGCACAGATACGCAGTATTTT. This gives the protein CASSRDPRLAGTSTDTQYF. Full variable domain (outside the CDR3, taken from reference TRBV9 and TRBJ2-3): DSGVTQTPKHLITATGQRVTLRCSPRSGDLSVYWYQQSLDQGLQFLIQYYNGEERAKGNILERFSAQQFPDLHSELNLSSLELGDSALYFCASSRDPRLAGTSTDTQYFGPGTRLTVL.

This clone was seen once. This chain uses TRBV28 with TRBJ1-6; 7 nucleotides match TRBD1. CDR3 length: 16 amino acids. The J segment lost 1 base and the V segment lost 5 bases, leaving 5 bases of the junction unmatched. Germline values: CDR1 MDHEN, CDR2 SYDVKM. Written as DNA, the CDR3 is TGTGCCAGCAGTCCTTTGACAGGGTCCTATAATTCACCCCTCCACTTT. This translates into CASSPLTGSYNSPLHF. The whole variable domain, filled in from reference TRBV28 and TRBJ1-6, reads DVKVTQSSRYLVKRTGEKVFLECVQDMDHENMFWYRQDPGLGLRLIYFSYDVKMKEKGDIPEGYSVSREKKERFSLILESASTNQTSMYLCASSPLTGSYNSPLHFGNGTRLTVT.

The chain employs TRBV6-6 and TRBJ2-3; 12 bases map to TRBD2. J gave up 2 bases and V 6 bases, and 6 bases lay outside the gene matches. Germline-derived CDR1 and CDR2 are MNHNY and SVGAGI (reference sequence). The CDR3 totals 16 residues. CDR3 protein: CASSRGLAGSTDTQYF. The CDR3 DNA reads as TGTGCCAGCAGCAGGGGACTAGCGGGCTCCACAGATACGCAGTATTTT.

This sequence joins TRBV11-2 and TRBJ1-2; 9 bases line up with TRBD1. This CDR3 spans 14 amino acids. The trim removed 5 bases at V and 4 bases at J, leaving 5 bases unmatched. Germline values: CDR1 SGHAT, CDR2 FQNNGV. CDR3 bases: TGTGCCAGCAGCGTCTCGGACAGGGGCTATGGCTACACCTTC. Protein product: CASSVSDRGYGYTF.

The J gene is TRBJ2-7, the V gene TRBV2; maybe TRBD1 (7 bases). Per the germline V gene, CDR1 is SNHLY and CDR2 is FYNNEI. V was cut by 4 bases and J by 5 bases, with 18 bases left in between. CDR3 size: 15 residues. The CDR3 protein is CASSVGGAGGNEQYF. Here the CDR3 DNA reads TGTGCCAGCAGTGTAGGGGGCGCCGGGGGAAACGAGCAGTACTTC.

This clone occurred a few times. This chain connects TRBV10-3 to TRBJ1-4; tentative D call: TRBD1 (6 bases). Trimming shortened V by 2 bases and J by 6 bases, and 10 bases separated the two germline ends. Germline values: CDR1 ENHRY, CDR2 SYGVKD. The CDR3 spans 14 residues. The CDR3 DNA follows: TGTGCCATCAGTGAGGGACAGATCGATGAAAAACTGTTTTTT. Protein: CAISEGQIDEKLFF.

This clone was observed a single time. CDR3 sequence: CASGRGQFSGNTIYF. The CDR3 region has the DNA TGTGCTAGTGGTCGGGGACAGTTCTCTGGAAACACCATATATTTT. The V call is TRBV12-5, the J call TRBJ1-3; TRBD1 matches at 7 bases. The CDR3 consists of 15 residues. CDR1 and CDR2 (germline): LGHNT, FRNRAP. With V trimmed by 5 bases and J by 0 bases, 4 bases remained unmatched.

The chain carries TRBV5-1 and TRBJ2-5, with D unclear. From germline, CDR1 is SGHRS and CDR2 YFSETQ. V shed 5 bases and J shed 5 bases, with 13 bases lying between them. The CDR3 covers 13 residues. CDR3 nucleotides: TGCGCCAGCAGTTTAACAGATCCCGAGACCCAGTACTTC. Amino acid sequence: CASSLTDPETQYF.

The chain employs TRBV7-8 and TRBJ2-5, with TRBD2 identical over 13 bases. Germline V lookup: CDR1 SGHVS, CDR2 FQNEAQ. The CDR3 length is 17 residues. Germline trimming cut 5 bases from V and 0 bases from J; bases unmatched to any gene: 6. The CDR3 sequence is CASSPRGLAGNQETQYF. CDR3 in DNA: TGTGCCAGCAGCCCCAGGGGACTAGCGGGGAACCAAGAGACCCAGTACTTC. The variable domain in full, completed from reference TRBV7-8 and TRBJ2-5, reads GAGVSQSPRYKVAKRGQDVALRCDPISGHVSLFWYQQALGQGPEFLTYFQNEAQLDKSGLPSDRFFAERPEGSVSTLKIQRTQQEDSAVYLCASSPRGLAGNQETQYFGPGTRLLVL.

The V call is TRBV5-1, the J call TRBJ1-1; no firm D call. The CDR3 runs 13 residues. The V end was cut by 4 bases, the J end by 5 bases, with 12 bases between. Germline CDR1 and CDR2: SGHRS and YFSETQ. CDR3 coding DNA: TGCGCCAGCAGCCCGACGGGTAGGACTGAAGCTTTCTTT. Its translation is CASSPTGRTEAFF.